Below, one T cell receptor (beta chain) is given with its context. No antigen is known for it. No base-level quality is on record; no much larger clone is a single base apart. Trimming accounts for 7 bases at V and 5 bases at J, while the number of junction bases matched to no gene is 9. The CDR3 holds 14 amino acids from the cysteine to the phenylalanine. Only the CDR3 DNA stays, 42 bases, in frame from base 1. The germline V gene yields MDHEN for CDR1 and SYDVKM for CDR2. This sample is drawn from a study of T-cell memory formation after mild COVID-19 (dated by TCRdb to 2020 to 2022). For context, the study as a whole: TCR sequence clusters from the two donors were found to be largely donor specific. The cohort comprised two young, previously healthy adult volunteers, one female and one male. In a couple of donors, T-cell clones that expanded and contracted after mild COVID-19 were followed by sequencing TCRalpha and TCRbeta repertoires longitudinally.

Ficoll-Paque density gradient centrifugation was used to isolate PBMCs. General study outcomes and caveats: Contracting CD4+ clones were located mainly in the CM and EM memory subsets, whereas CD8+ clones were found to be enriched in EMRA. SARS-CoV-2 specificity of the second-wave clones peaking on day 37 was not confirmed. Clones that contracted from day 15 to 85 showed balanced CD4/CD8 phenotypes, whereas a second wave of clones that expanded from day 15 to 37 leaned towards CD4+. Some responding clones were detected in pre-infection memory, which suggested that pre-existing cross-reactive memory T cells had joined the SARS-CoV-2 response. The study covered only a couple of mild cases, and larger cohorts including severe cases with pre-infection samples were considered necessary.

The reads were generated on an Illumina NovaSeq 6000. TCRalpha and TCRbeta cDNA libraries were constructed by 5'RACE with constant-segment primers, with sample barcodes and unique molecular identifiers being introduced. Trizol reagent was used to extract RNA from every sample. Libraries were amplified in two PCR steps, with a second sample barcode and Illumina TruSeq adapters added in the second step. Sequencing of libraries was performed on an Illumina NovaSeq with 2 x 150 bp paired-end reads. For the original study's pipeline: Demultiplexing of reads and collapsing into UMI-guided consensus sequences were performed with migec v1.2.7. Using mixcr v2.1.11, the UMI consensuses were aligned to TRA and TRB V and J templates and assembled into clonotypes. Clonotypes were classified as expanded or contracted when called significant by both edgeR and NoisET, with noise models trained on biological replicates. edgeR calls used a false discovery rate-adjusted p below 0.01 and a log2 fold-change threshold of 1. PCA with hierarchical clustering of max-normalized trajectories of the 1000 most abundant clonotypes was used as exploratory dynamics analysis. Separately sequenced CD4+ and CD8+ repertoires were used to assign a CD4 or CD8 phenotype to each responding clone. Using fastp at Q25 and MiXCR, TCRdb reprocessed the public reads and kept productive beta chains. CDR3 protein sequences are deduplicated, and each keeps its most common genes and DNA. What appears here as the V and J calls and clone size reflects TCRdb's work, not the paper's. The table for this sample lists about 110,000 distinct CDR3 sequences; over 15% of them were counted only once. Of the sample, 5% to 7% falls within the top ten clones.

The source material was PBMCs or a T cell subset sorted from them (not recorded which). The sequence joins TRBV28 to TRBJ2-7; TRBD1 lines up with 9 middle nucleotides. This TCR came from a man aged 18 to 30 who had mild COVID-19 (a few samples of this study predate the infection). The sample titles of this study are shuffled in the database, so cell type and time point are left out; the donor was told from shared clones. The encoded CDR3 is CASNTGGRVDEQYF. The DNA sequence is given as TGTGCCAGCAATACAGGGGGCAGGGTAGACGAGCAGTACTTC. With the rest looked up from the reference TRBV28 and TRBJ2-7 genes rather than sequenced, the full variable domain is DVKVTQSSRYLVKRTGEKVFLECVQDMDHENMFWYRQDPGLGLRLIYFSYDVKMKEKGDIPEGYSVSREKKERFSLILESASTNQTSMYLCASNTGGRVDEQYFGPGTRLTVT.